This record concerns one T cell receptor beta chain sequence. Its antigen is unidentified. In generating TCR beta cDNA, 5'RACE template switching with UMIs was used. From the 5' RACE reads, TCRdb lists one entry per CDR3 protein and no DNA. This repertoire includes about 430,000 distinct CDR3 sequences. The record originates from a study of T cells expressing NK-cell markers. Overall study results and limits: Dominant NKG2C+ clonotypes were found to form roughly 1.0-7.0% of CD8+ T cells in six donors.

The germline CDR1 and CDR2 sequences are SEHNR and FQNEAQ (reference sequence). The CDR3 loop spans 14 amino acids. This clonotype originated in a woman aged 45-65 years in good health. The chain recombines TRBV7-9 with TRBJ2-3; the TRBD2 assignment by TCRdb is unverifiable without DNA. The sample consisted of blood T cells: a sorted CD56 or NKG2C T cell subset, CD4+ or CD8+ T cells, or bulk PBMC T cells (not recorded which). The CDR3 sequence: CAGSRVGSTDTQYF.